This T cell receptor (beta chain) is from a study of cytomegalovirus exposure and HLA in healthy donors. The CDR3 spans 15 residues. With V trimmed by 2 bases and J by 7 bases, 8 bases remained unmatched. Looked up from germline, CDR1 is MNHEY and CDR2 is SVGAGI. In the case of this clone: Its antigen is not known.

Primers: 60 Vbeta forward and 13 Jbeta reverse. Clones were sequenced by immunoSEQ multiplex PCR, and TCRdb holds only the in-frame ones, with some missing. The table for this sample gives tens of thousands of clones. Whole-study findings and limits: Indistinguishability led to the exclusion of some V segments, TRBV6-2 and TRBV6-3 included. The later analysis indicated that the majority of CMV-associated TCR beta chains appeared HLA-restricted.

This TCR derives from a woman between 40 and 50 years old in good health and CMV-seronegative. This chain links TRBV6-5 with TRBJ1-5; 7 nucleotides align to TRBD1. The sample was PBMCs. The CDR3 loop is CASSYAWDSGQPQHF. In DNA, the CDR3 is TGTGCCAGCAGTTACGCTTGGGACAGCGGCCAGCCCCAGCATTTT.